This TCR beta chain came from a study of cytomegalovirus exposure and HLA in healthy donors. On the study more broadly: Counted in an early data release were roughly 81 million unique TCRs from HLA-typed donors. Whole-study findings and limits: In a later analysis, DRB1 alleles had the most associated TCRs; HLA-C alleles the fewest. Several top significant clusters appeared, in a later analysis, to be linked to common viral pathogens. Researchers reported in a later analysis that a missense DCLRE1C variant was tied to TCR beta V- and J-gene trimming.

The CDR3 is 15 amino acids. CDR1 is MNHNY and CDR2 is SVGAGI in the germline V gene (reference sequence). Points on this clone: Its antigen is unknown. The junction departs from germline at one end; a sequencing error may be responsible.

Use of 60 Vbeta and 13 Jbeta primers characterized the PCR. Only in-frame clones appear in the TCRdb table, and some are missing; sequencing was by immunoSEQ multiplex PCR. Of under 250,000 clones in the sample, about 77% were seen once. The sequence was obtained from a boy between 10 and 17 years old in good health and CMV-seronegative. V is TRBV6-6 and J is TRBJ2-7; 8 bases are shared with TRBD1. Sequenced input: PBMCs. The CDR3 region has the DNA TGTGCCAGCAGTTACGGGACAGGCCAAGTGTACGTGCAGTACTTC. This gives the protein CASSYGTGQVYVQYF.